What follows are 18 T cell receptor beta chains derived from one specimen sequenced in a study of spatial heterogeneity in lung cancer. TCRdb itself ran the 5' RACE reads through MiXCR, one entry per CDR3 protein. The data contain about 52,000 distinct CDR3 sequences, roughly 7.4% of them singletons. Time point of the sample: blood at routine non-recurrence follow-up after resection. Whole RNA from tumor, nontumor lung or frozen PBMC was sequenced unsorted. The sample in question was PBMCs, obtained at follow-up. The receptors here all came from a female donor with early-stage non-small cell lung cancer.

This clonotype was counted between two and nine times. The rearrangement uses TRBV29-1 and TRBJ2-1; TRBD2 matches at 8 bases. V shed 5 bases and J 9 bases; nucleotides not matched to a gene: 6. CDR3 length: 12 amino acids. Germline V gene data show CDR1 as SQVTM and CDR2 as ANQGSEA. The CDR3: CSVFGGVIEQFF. DNA for the CDR3: TGCAGCGTTTTCGGGGGGGTAATTGAGCAGTTCTTC.

Ten or more counts support this clonotype. Here the CDR3 DNA reads TGTGCCAGCAGTGATTTTGGCCAAGGAGGTTCTGGGGCCAACGTCCTGACTTTC. It specifies CASSDFGQGGSGANVLTF. V usage is TRBV2 and J usage is TRBJ2-6, with a weak D call TRBD2 (5 bases). CDR1 is SNHLY, CDR2 FYNNEI, per germline. Trimming left V 3 bases short and J 1 base short, with 16 bases between. This CDR3 is 18 amino acids long.

V is TRBV6-5 and J is TRBJ1-2; the D is unclear. The V and J ends lost 2 bases and 0 bases respectively, with 13 bases between them. Per the germline V gene, CDR1 is MNHEY and CDR2 is SVGAGI. This CDR3 contains 16 residues. CDR3 region: CASSYGPTPTNYGYTF. DNA of the CDR3: TGTGCCAGCAGTTACGGACCAACTCCCACTAACTATGGCTACACCTTC.

The chain has TRBV6-5 and TRBJ1-1; D gene ambiguous. Deletions cut 4 bases from V and 4 bases from J, with 13 bases between. The germline V gene has CDR1 MNHEY and CDR2 SVGAGI. The CDR3 extends over 14 amino acids. CDR3 nucleotides: TGTGCCAGCAGTTTGAGTGGTGGGCGCACTGAAGCTTTCTTT. Translating it yields CASSLSGGRTEAFF.

This chain uses TRBV7-9 with TRBJ2-5; 10 bases align to TRBD2. The CDR3 consists of 15 residues. Trimming took 5 bases from V and 4 from J; bases not matched to a gene: 7. From germline, CDR1 is SEHNR and CDR2 FQNEAQ (reference sequence). The chain's CDR3 is CASSPSGGAGETQYF. CDR3 sequence (DNA): TGTGCCAGCAGCCCCAGCGGGGGGGCCGGAGAGACCCAGTACTTC.

CDR3 bases: TGTGCCAGCAGCCCCCGGACAGAATCGGACACTGAAGCTTTCTTT. Translated: CASSPRTESDTEAFF. The V call is TRBV9, the J call TRBJ1-1; TRBD1 might be the D (6 bases). CDR1 is SGDLS and CDR2 is YYNGEE in the germline V gene. The ends were cut back, 4 bases at V and 3 bases at J, with 16 bases in the middle. The CDR3 covers 15 residues.

The rearrangement links TRBV4-3 to TRBJ1-1, with D possibly being TRBD1 (5 bases). The CDR3 loop spans 15 amino acids. V was cut by 0 bases and J by 11 bases, with 19 bases left in between. CDR1 and CDR2 (germline): LGHNA, YSLEER. This CDR3 is CASSQDLVRGSGAFF. In nucleotides, the CDR3 is TGCGCCAGCAGCCAAGATTTGGTTCGGGGCAGCGGGGCTTTCTTT.

This rearrangement joins TRBV28 to TRBJ1-5, with D possibly TRBD1 on 5 matching bases. The CDR3 covers 14 residues. Germline assignment: CDR1 MDHEN and CDR2 SYDVKM. V lost 5 bases and J 6 bases, leaving 14 bases between the germline ends. The CDR3 coding sequence is TGTGCCAGCAGTCTCTTGGGGGTTGGTCAGCCCCAGCATTTT. It translates to CASSLLGVGQPQHF.

By sample fraction, this clonotype is medium-sized. V is TRBV9 and J is TRBJ2-3; the match to TRBD2 covers 12 bases. V gave up 3 bases and J gave up 2 bases; unmatched junction bases: 10. CDR1 SGDLS and CDR2 YYNGEE come from the germline V gene. The CDR3 covers 18 residues. The CDR3 DNA reads as TGTGCCAGCAGCGCCTTCTCTCGGACTAGCGGGACCACAGATACGCAGTATTTT. Its translation is CASSAFSRTSGTTDTQYF.

In DNA, the CDR3 is TGTGCCAGCAGTAGGGGAAGACAGACGGATACGCAGTATTTT. Its translation is CASSRGRQTDTQYF. The V call is TRBV6-5, the J call TRBJ2-3; the D gene is possibly TRBD1 (5 bases). Germline CDR1 MNHEY, CDR2 SVGAGI. The CDR3 has 14 residues. Trimming pared 5 bases from V and 6 bases from J, leaving 15 bases between.

This clonotype has a count of ten or more. J is TRBJ2-5 and V is TRBV6-5, with D tentatively TRBD1 or TRBD2 (6 bases each). Germline V CDR1 and CDR2: MNHEY, SVGAGI. The V end was cut by 1 base, the J end by 9 bases, with 15 bases between. The CDR3 runs to 14 residues. This CDR3 reads CASSYWGAGGAQYF. For the CDR3, the DNA is TGTGCCAGCAGTTACTGGGGGGCCGGCGGGGCCCAGTACTTC.

This clonotype showed up many times. The chain couples TRBV29-1 to TRBJ1-4; 7 positions match TRBD1. The V gene end was trimmed by 7 bases and the J gene end by 4 bases; junction bases not matched to a gene: 6. The CDR3 runs to 13 residues. CDR1 is SQVTM and CDR2 is ANQGSEA in the germline V gene. The CDR3 region is CSARDRVNEKLFF. The CDR3 DNA follows: TGCAGCGCAAGGGACAGAGTTAATGAAAAACTGTTTTTT. The whole variable domain, remainder taken from reference TRBV29-1 and TRBJ1-4, is SAVISQKPSRDICQRGTSLTIQCQVDSQVTMMFWYRQQPGQSLTLIATANQGSEATYESGFVIDKFPISRPNLTFSTLTVSNMSPEDSSIYLCSARDRVNEKLFFGSGTQLSVL.

This clonotype has a count of ten or more. This rearrangement joins TRBV24-1 to TRBJ2-2, with 10 bases fitting TRBD1. This CDR3 region has 15 residues. V lost 4 bases and J lost 6; bases outside the gene matches: 4. Germline V lookup: CDR1 KGHDR, CDR2 SFDVKD. Here the CDR3 reads CATSDWDRGSGELFF. The CDR3 region has the DNA TGTGCCACCAGTGACTGGGACAGGGGATCCGGGGAGCTGTTTTTT.

At least ten counts were recorded for this clonotype. This chain links TRBV7-9 with TRBJ2-3; 7 bases fit TRBD1. In germline, CDR1 is SEHNR, CDR2 FQNEAQ (reference sequence). The CDR3 has 18 residues. V lost 0 bases and J lost 4; bases outside the gene matches: 13. The CDR3 region has the DNA TGTGCCAGCAGCTTAGCGCTTGGACTCAACCAGGGGGCAGATACGCAGTATTTT. Amino acids: CASSLALGLNQGADTQYF. Based on the CDR3 plus reference TRBV7-9 and TRBJ2-3, the full variable domain is DTGVSQNPRHKITKRGQNVTFRCDPISEHNRLYWYRQTLGQGPEFLTYFQNEAQLEKSRLLSDRFSAERPKGSFSTLEIQRTEQGDSAMYLCASSLALGLNQGADTQYFGPGTRLTVL.

In this sample, this clonotype turned up many times. The V and J genes are TRBV29-1 and TRBJ2-2; D might be TRBD1 (5 bases). V was trimmed by 6 bases and J by 0 bases, leaving 11 bases between them. Germline lookup yields CDR1 SQVTM and CDR2 ANQGSEA. The CDR3 runs to 14 residues. The CDR3 nucleotides are TGCAGCGTCGAGGACACCGCGAACACCGGGGAGCTGTTTTTT. This translates into CSVEDTANTGELFF.

The chain couples TRBV7-2 to TRBJ1-2, with D possibly being TRBD1 (6 bases). Germline assignment: CDR1 SGHTA and CDR2 FQGNSA. The V end was cut by 4 bases, the J end by 3 bases, with 18 bases between. The CDR3 runs 16 residues. The CDR3 bases are TGTGCCAGCAGCTCCCCAGCGGGGGCGAAAGACTATGGCTACACCTTC. Translated, it gives CASSSPAGAKDYGYTF. Full variable domain (outside the CDR3, taken from reference TRBV7-2 and TRBJ1-2): GAGVSQSPSNKVTEKGKDVELRCDPISGHTALYWYRQSLGQGLEFLIYFQGNSAPDKSGLPSDRFSAERTGGSVSTLTIQRTQQEDSAVYLCASSSPAGAKDYGYTFGSGTRLTVV.

This clonotype has at least ten counts. The chain couples TRBV7-2 to TRBJ2-2; a possible D gene is TRBD2 (5 bases). CDR3 length: 15 residues. V lost 8 bases, J lost 1 base, and 14 bases lay in between. Germline CDR1 is SGHTA and CDR2 is FQGNSA. DNA of the CDR3: TGTGCCAGCCTGCGCCCGGCGGGGAACACCGGGGAGCTGTTTTTT. It codes for CASLRPAGNTGELFF.

The V and J genes are TRBV19 and TRBJ2-4, with TRBD2 matching over 14 bases. J lost 1 base, V lost 5 bases, and 10 bases had no gene match. Per the germline V gene, CDR1 is LNHDA and CDR2 is SQIVND (reference sequence). The CDR3 length is 19 residues. The CDR3 region is CASSSTGTSGGTAKNIQYF. The CDR3 region has the DNA TGTGCCAGTAGTTCGACTGGGACTAGCGGGGGAACCGCCAAAAACATTCAGTACTTC.